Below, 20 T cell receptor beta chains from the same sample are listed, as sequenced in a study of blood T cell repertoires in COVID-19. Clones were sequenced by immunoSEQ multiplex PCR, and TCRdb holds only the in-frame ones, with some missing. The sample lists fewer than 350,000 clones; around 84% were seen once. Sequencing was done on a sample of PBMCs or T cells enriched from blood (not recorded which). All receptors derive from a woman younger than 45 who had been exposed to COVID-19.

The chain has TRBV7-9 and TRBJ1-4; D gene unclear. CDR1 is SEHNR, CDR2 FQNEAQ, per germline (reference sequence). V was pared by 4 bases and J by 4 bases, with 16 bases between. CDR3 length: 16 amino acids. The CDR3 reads CASSSKRWSVNEKLFF. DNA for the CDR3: TGTGCCAGCAGCTCTAAGAGATGGTCGGTTAATGAAAAACTGTTTTTT.

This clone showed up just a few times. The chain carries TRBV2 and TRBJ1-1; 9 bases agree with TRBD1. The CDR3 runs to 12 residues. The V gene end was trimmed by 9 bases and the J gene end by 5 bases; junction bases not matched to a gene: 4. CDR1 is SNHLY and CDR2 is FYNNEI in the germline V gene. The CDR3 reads CARGQGLTEAFF. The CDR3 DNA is TGTGCCAGGGGACAGGGCTTGACTGAAGCTTTCTTT.

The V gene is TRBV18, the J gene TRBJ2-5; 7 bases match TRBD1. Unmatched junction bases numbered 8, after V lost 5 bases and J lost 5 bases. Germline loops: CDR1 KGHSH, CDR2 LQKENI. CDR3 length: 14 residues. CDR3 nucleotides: TGTGCCAGCTCATTTACAGGGGAAATGGAGACCCAGTACTTC. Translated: CASSFTGEMETQYF.

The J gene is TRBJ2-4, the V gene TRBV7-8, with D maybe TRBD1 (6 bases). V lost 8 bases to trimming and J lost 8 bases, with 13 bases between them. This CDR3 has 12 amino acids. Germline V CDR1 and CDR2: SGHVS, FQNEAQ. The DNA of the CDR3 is TGTGCCAGCGCCCCACAGGGTTACATTCAGTACTTC. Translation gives CASAPQGYIQYF.

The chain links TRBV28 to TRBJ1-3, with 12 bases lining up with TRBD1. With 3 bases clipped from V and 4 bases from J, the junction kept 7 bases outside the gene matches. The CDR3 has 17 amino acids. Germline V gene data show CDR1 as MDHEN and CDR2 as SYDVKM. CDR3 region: CASSLYPGQGAGNTIYF. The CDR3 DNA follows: TGTGCCAGCAGTTTGTACCCGGGACAGGGGGCCGGAAACACCATATATTTT.

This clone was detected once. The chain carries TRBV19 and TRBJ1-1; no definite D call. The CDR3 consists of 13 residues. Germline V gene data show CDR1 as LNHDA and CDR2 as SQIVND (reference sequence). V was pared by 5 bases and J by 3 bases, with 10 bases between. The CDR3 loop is CASSFQRDTEAFF. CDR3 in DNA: TGTGCCAGTAGTTTTCAGAGGGACACTGAAGCTTTCTTT. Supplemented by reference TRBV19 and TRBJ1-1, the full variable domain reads DGGITQSPKYLFRKEGQNVTLSCEQNLNHDAMYWYRQDPGQGLRLIYYSQIVNDFQKGDIAEGYSVSREKKESFPLTVTSAQKNPTAFYLCASSFQRDTEAFFGQGTRLTVV.

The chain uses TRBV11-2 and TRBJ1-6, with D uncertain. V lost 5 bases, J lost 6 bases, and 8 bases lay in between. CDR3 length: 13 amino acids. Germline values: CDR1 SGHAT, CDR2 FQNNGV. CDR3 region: CASSPRSNSPLHF. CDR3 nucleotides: TGTGCCAGCAGCCCGAGGAGTAATTCACCCCTCCACTTT.

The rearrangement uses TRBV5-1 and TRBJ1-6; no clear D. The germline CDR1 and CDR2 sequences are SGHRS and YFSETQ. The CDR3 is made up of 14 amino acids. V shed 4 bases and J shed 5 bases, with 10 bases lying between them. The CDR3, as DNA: TGCGCCAGCAGCCCCCGCGTGGATAATTCACCCCTCCACTTT. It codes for CASSPRVDNSPLHF.

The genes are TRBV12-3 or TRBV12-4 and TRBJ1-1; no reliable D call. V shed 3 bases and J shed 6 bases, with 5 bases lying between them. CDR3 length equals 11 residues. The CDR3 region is CASSFTAEAFF. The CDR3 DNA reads TGTGCCAGCAGTTTTACAGCTGAAGCTTTCTTT.

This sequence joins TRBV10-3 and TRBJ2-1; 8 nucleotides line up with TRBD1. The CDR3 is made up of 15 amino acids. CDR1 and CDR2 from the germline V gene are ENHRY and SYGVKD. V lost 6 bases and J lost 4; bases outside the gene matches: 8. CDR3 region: CAIRSAGGEYNEQFF. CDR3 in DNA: TGTGCCATCAGATCGGCAGGGGGCGAGTACAATGAGCAGTTCTTC.

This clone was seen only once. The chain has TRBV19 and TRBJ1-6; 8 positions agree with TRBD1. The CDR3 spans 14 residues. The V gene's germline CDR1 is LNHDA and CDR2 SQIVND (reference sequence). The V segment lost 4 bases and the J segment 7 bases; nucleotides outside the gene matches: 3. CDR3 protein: CASSSRQGNSPLHF. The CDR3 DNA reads TGTGCCAGTAGTAGCCGACAGGGGAATTCACCCCTCCACTTT.

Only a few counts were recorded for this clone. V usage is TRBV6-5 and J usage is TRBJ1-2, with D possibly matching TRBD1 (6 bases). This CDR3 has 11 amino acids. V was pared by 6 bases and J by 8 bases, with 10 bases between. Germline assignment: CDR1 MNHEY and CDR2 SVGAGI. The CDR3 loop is CASSTGHGYTF. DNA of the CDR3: TGTGCCAGCAGCACAGGGCACGGCTACACCTTC.

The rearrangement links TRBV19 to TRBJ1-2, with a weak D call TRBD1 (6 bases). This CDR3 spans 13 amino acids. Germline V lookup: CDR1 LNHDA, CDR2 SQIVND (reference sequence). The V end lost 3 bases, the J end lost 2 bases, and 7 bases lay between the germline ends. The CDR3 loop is CASSITGNYGYTF. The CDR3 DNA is TGTGCCAGTAGTATCACAGGGAACTATGGCTACACCTTC.

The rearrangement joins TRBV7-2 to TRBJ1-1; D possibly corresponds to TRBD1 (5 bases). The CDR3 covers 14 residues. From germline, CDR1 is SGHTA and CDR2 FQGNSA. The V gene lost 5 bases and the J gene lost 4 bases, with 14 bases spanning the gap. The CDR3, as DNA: TGTGCCAGCAGCCCTGCAGCCAGGGCCACTGAAGCTTTCTTT. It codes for CASSPAARATEAFF.

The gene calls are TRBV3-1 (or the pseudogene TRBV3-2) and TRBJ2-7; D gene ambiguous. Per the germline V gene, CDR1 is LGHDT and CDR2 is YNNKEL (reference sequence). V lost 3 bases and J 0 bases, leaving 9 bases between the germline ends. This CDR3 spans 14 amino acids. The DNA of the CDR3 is TGTGCCAGCAGCCACCGCTTGAGCTCCTACGAGCAGTACTTC. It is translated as CASSHRLSSYEQYF.

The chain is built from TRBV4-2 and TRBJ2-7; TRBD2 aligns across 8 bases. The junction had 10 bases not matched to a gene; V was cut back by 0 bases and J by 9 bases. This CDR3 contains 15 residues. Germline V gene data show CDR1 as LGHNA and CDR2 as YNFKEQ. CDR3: CASSQDGAGGLGQYF. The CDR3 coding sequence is TGTGCCAGCAGCCAAGATGGGGCGGGGGGACTCGGGCAGTACTTC.

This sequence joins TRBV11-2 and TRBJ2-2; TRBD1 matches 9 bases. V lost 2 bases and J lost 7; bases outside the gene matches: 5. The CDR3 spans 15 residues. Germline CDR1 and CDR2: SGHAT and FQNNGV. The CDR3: CASSLQGTGIGELFF. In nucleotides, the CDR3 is TGTGCCAGCAGCTTACAAGGGACAGGGATCGGGGAGCTGTTTTTT.

The DNA for the CDR3 is TGTGCCAGTAGTACACAGGGGGCGGCCACTGAAGCTTTCTTT. It encodes CASSTQGAATEAFF. The chain is built from TRBV19 and TRBJ1-1; 9 bases are a match to TRBD1. The CDR3 covers 14 residues. The junction had 4 bases not matched to a gene; V was cut back by 4 bases and J by 4 bases. The germline CDR1 and CDR2 sequences are LNHDA and SQIVND (reference sequence).

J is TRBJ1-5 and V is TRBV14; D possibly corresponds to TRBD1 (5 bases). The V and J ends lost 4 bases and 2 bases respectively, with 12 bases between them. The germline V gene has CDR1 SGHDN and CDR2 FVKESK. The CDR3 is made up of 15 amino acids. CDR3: CASSLLGEGNQPQHF. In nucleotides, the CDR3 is TGTGCCAGCAGCCTCCTAGGGGAGGGCAATCAGCCCCAGCATTTT.

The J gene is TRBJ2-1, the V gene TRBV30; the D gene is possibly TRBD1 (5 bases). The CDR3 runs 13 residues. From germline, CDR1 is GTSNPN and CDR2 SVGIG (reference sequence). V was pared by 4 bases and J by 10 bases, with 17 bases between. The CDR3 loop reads CAWNRGALGEQFF. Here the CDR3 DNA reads TGTGCCTGGAACCGTGGGGCTCTTGGGGAGCAGTTCTTC.